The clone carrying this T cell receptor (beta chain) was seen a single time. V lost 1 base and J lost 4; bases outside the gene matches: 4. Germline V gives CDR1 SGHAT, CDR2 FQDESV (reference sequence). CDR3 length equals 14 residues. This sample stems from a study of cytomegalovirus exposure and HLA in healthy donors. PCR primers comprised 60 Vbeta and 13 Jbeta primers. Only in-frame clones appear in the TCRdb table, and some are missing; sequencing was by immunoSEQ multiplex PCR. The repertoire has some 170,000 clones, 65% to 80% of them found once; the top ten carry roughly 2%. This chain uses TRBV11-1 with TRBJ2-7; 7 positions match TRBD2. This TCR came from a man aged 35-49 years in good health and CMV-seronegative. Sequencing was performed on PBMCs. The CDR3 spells CASSLGLAVYEQYF. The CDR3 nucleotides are TGTGCCAGCAGCTTAGGTCTAGCGGTATACGAGCAGTACTTC.